The TCR beta chain described here comes from a study of persistence of HIV-infected CD4 T cells. The ends lost 8 bases at V and 0 bases at J; junction bases unmatched: 7. The germline gives CDR1 SQVTM, CDR2 ANQGSEA. The CDR3 consists of 14 residues. Details on this clone: Its antigen is unidentified.

Stimulation used about 10 ug/mL lysate from CMV-infected fibroblasts. Memory cells lacking CD40L and CD69 with high CD45RO were sorted. Anti-CD28/CD49d costimulation, CD40-blocking antibody and enfuvirtide were given to CD8-depleted PBMCs for 18 hours. Sequencing used immunoSEQ version 4 in survey mode. Each sample used up to 1 ug genomic DNA diluted to about 10 ng/uL. Here immunoSEQ multiplex PCR was the method, and the copy in TCRdb shows in-frame clones only, minus some. The sample records approximately 35,000 clones, approximately 85% being singletons. This receptor was obtained from an adult man with HIV who was CMV-seropositive. The sample consisted of CD4+ T cells sorted from PBMCs after approximately 18-hour stimulation, taken from a patient who received antiretroviral therapy. This chain links TRBV29-1 with TRBJ2-1; 7 bases map to TRBD1. The CDR3 DNA sequence: TGCAGCCTTAAACAGGGGAGCTCCTACAATGAGCAGTTCTTC. Amino acid sequence: CSLKQGSSYNEQFF.